These T cell receptor beta chains were read from a single sample in a study of OX40 agonist ivuxolimab in advanced cancers. Data came from immunoSEQ multiplex PCR; TCRdb stores just in-frame clones and leaves some out. Seen here are over 15,000 clones, 87% observed once, and the top ten hold under 35%. The sequences come from CD4+ or CD8+ T cells sorted from blood, collected in a trial of the OX40 agonist ivuxolimab. The source of these receptors is an adult with an advanced solid tumor such as melanoma, head and neck, liver or kidney cancer. The CDR3 runs from the conserved cysteine through the conserved F or W. D genes are given only for firm matches.

NA,TRBJ2-1,TRBV19,CASSVRGGEQFF,TGTGCCAGTAGTGTCAGGGGAGGAGAGCAGTTCTTC
NA,TRBJ2-1,TRBV28,CASSLVHSQGNEQFF,TGTGCCAGCAGTTTGGTACACTCACAGGGAAATGAGCAGTTCTTC
NA,TRBJ2-5,TRBV18,CASSPYPFQETQYF,TGTGCCAGCTCACCTTATCCATTTCAAGAGACCCAGTACTTC
TRBD1,TRBJ2-7,TRBV28,CASSLIRQGASEQYF,TGTGCCAGCAGTTTAATTCGACAGGGAGCGTCCGAGCAGTACTTC
NA,TRBJ1-2,TRBV6-6,CASRSTGYGYTF,TGTGCCAGCAGGTCGACGGGATATGGCTACACCTTC
TRBD2,TRBJ2-7,TRBV28,CASRSSGRANDEQYF,TGTGCCAGCAGATCTAGCGGGAGGGCAAACGACGAGCAGTACTTC
NA,TRBJ2-7,TRBV19,CASMPVGGAAWYEQYF,TGTGCCAGTATGCCCGTGGGCGGGGCTGCTTGGTACGAGCAGTACTTC
NA,TRBJ1-2,TRBV6-9,CASSPTTYGKTYGYTF,TGTGCCAGCAGTCCCACAACTTACGGAAAGACCTATGGCTACACCTTC
NA,TRBJ2-7,TRBV5-6,CASSLGDDSYEQYF,TGTGCCAGCAGCTTAGGAGACGACTCCTACGAGCAGTACTTC
TRBD1,TRBJ2-1,TRBV11-1,CASSLGRDSTYNEQFF,TGTGCCAGCAGCTTAGGTCGGGACAGCACCTACAATGAGCAGTTCTTC
TRBD2,TRBJ2-7,TRBV7-6,CASSPAIAGVVHEQYF,TGTGCCAGCAGCCCCGCCATAGCGGGAGTAGTCCACGAGCAGTACTTC
NA,TRBJ1-2,TRBV4-1,CASSQVLLGGDGYTF,TGCGCCAGCAGCCAAGTCCTCTTAGGAGGCGACGGCTACACCTTC
NA,TRBJ2-7,TRBV5-6,CASSLAYSYEQYF,TGTGCCAGCAGCTTGGCGTACTCCTACGAGCAGTACTTC
NA,TRBJ1-4,TRBV7-9,CASSLRVDEKLFF,TGTGCCAGCAGCCTCAGGGTGGATGAAAAACTGTTTTTT
NA,TRBJ2-7,TRBV27,CASSPLRAGGPYEQYF,TGTGCCAGCAGTCCGTTAAGAGCGGGCGGGCCCTACGAGCAGTACTTC
NA,TRBJ1-5,TRBV7-9,CASSQTGLYQPQHF,TGTGCCAGCAGCCAGACAGGTTTGTATCAGCCCCAGCATTTT
NA,TRBJ2-1,TRBV4-3,CASSQEPEREQFF,TGCGCCAGCAGCCAAGAGCCAGAGCGTGAGCAGTTCTTC
NA,TRBJ1-2,TRBV5-3,CASSTSGTRYGYTF,TGTGCCAGCAGCACCTCCGGGACACGATATGGCTACACCTTC
TRBD2,TRBJ2-1,TRBV29-1,CSVEDLGREGTNEQFF,TGCAGCGTTGAAGATCTGGGGCGGGAGGGTACCAATGAGCAGTTCTTC
TRBD1,TRBJ1-5,TRBV7-9,CASSLGTGGHNQPQHF,TGTGCCAGCAGCCTTGGGACAGGGGGCCACAATCAGCCCCAGCATTTT
NA,TRBJ2-3,TRBV7-9,CASSLGGGPSTDTQYF,TGTGCCAGCAGCTTAGGGGGCGGGCCAAGCACAGATACGCAGTATTTT
TRBD2,TRBJ2-5,TRBV28,CASSFRLAGDQETQYF,TGTGCCAGCAGTTTCCGGCTAGCGGGAGACCAAGAGACCCAGTACTTC
NA,TRBJ2-3,TRBV7-2,CASSLALLDTQYF,TGTGCCAGCAGCTTAGCCTTACTAGATACGCAGTATTTT
NA,TRBJ1-5,TRBV7-9,CASSLFTGTHQPQHF,TGTGCCAGCAGCTTGTTTACCGGGACACATCAGCCCCAGCATTTT
NA,TRBJ1-2,TRBV9,CASSPHDGMDYGYTF,TGTGCCAGCAGCCCTCACGACGGGATGGACTATGGCTACACCTTC
NA,TRBJ2-5,TRBV14,CASSQDYRGRYVETQYF,TGTGCCAGCAGCCAAGATTATCGGGGGCGATATGTGGAGACCCAGTACTTC